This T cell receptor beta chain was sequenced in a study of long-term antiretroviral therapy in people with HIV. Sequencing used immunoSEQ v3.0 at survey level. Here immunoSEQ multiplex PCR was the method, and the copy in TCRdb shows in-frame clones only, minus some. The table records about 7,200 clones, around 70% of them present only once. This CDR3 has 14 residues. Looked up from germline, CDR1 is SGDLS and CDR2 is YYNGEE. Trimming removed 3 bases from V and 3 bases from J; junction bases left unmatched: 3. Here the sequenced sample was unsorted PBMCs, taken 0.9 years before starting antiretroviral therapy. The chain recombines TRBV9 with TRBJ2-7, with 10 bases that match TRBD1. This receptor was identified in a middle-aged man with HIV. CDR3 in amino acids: CASSAGTGVYEQYF. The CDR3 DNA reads TGTGCCAGCAGCGCCGGGACAGGGGTCTACGAGCAGTACTTC.